The subject of this entry is one TCR beta chain. Its antigen is unknown. These data originate in a study of T cells in tumors after PD-1 blockade. Overall study context: Patients received pembrolizumab 200 mg every 3 weeks or cemiplimab 350 mg every 2 weeks. On average, tumor samples gave some 26,000 TCR templates and 6,041 unique clonotypes. Regarding the study as a whole: After therapy, most expanded exhausted CD8+ clones were absent pre-treatment, suggesting clonal replacement. Clonal replacement appeared only between pre- and post-treatment samples.

The CDR3 has 15 amino acids. Germline loops: CDR1 MNHEY, CDR2 SVGAGI. With V trimmed by 2 bases and J by 1 base, 4 bases remained unmatched. Sequencing was performed with immunoSEQ multiplex PCR; in TCRdb, only in-frame clones are kept and a portion is missing. Found here are 4,000 to 5,500 clones, 63% of them singletons; the top ten hold around 16%. The material sequenced was tumor tissue, taken after anti-PD-1 treatment. The clonotype was recovered from a human donor with basal cell carcinoma. This chain connects TRBV6-5 to TRBJ2-7, with TRBD1 identical over 8 bases. This CDR3 reads CASSYGTGLSYEQYF. The CDR3 DNA reads as TGTGCCAGCAGTTACGGGACAGGCCTATCCTACGAGCAGTACTTC.